Listed below are T cell receptor beta chains from one sample, sequenced in a study of shared clonotypes between healthy human individuals. Only in-frame clones appear in the TCRdb table, and some are missing; sequencing was by immunoSEQ multiplex PCR. The repertoire holds 2 million to 2.5 million clones, around 93% seen once, with roughly 0.34% in the top ten. Sequenced material: naive CD4+ T cells from PBMCs. These TCRs come from a man aged 18 to 29 in good health. Some clones in this sample may be carry-over from other donors' samples. The CDR3 runs from the conserved cysteine through the conserved F or W. The D gene is left open where the match is weak. The size of a clone is reported for some rows only, either as once, few or many, or as a class for expanded clones.

clone size,J gene,D gene,V gene,CDR3 protein,CDR3 DNA
NA,TRBJ1-4,NA,TRBV11-1,CASSPRSANEKLFF,TGTGCCAGCAGCCCCCGCAGCGCTAATGAAAAACTGTTTTTT
NA,TRBJ2-2,TRBD2,TRBV7-7,CASSLLAGTNTGELFF,TGTGCCAGCAGCTTATTAGCGGGTACGAACACCGGGGAGCTGTTTTTT
once,TRBJ1-2,NA,TRBV5-6,CASSSTGTEPNYGYTF,TGTGCCAGCAGTTCCACCGGGACGGAGCCAAACTATGGCTACACCTTC
NA,TRBJ1-5,TRBD1,TRBV9,CASSGTGGNQPQHF,TGTGCCAGCAGCGGTACAGGGGGCAATCAGCCCCAGCATTTT
NA,TRBJ1-2,NA,TRBV18,CASSPPSGEGPTWGYGYTF,TGTGCCAGCTCACCTCCCTCCGGGGAGGGTCCCACATGGGGCTATGGCTACACCTTC
NA,TRBJ1-3,NA,TRBV19,CATGTSGNTIYF,TGTGCCACAGGGACCTCTGGAAACACCATATATTTT
NA,TRBJ1-1,NA,TRBV5-8,CASSLGRRNTEAFF,TGTGCCAGCAGCTTGGGAAGGCGGAACACTGAAGCTTTCTTT
NA,TRBJ2-5,NA,TRBV5-4,CASSLAEAAQETQYF,TGTGCCAGCAGCTTGGCCGAGGCAGCTCAAGAGACCCAGTACTTC
NA,TRBJ2-2,NA,TRBV11-2,CASSLYTGELFF,TGTGCCAGCAGCTTGTATACCGGGGAGCTGTTTTTT
NA,TRBJ2-7,TRBD2,TRBV5-1,CASSLVSGSTTYEQYF,TGCGCCAGCAGCTTGGTTAGCGGGAGTACCACCTACGAGCAGTACTTC
few,TRBJ1-3,TRBD1,TRBV9,CASSVDRAGNTIYF,TGTGCCAGCAGCGTTGACAGGGCTGGAAACACCATATATTTT
NA,TRBJ2-5,NA,TRBV7-7,CASSLVGGAQETQYF,TGTGCCAGCAGCTTAGTAGGAGGGGCCCAAGAGACCCAGTACTTC
NA,TRBJ2-1,NA,TRBV29-1,CSVCFKMAYNEQFF,TGCAGCGTCTGTTTCAAGATGGCCTACAATGAGCAGTTCTTC
NA,TRBJ2-5,TRBD2,TRBV5-4,CASSSRLAGQETQYF,TGTGCCAGCAGCTCCCGACTAGCGGGGCAAGAGACCCAGTACTTC
NA,TRBJ2-1,TRBD2,TRBV5-1,CASSHASGSSYNEQFF,TGCGCCAGCAGCCACGCTAGCGGCAGTTCCTACAATGAGCAGTTCTTC
NA,TRBJ2-5,NA,TRBV28,CASSSPGVIETQYF,TGTGCCAGCAGTTCCCCTGGCGTTATAGAGACCCAGTACTTC
NA,TRBJ1-2,NA,TRBV11-2,CASSLAPVGPSLYYGYTF,TGTGCCAGCAGCCTAGCTCCAGTCGGGCCAAGCCTCTACTATGGCTACACCTTC
NA,TRBJ2-3,NA,TRBV4-1,CASSQDIRGIRADTQYF,TGCGCCAGCAGCCAAGATATTAGGGGGATAAGGGCAGATACGCAGTATTTT
NA,TRBJ2-2,NA,TRBV9,CASSVRVNTGELFF,TGTGCCAGCAGCGTCAGGGTTAACACCGGGGAGCTGTTTTTT
NA,TRBJ1-4,NA,TRBV4-1,CASSQSGGEEDEKLFF,TGCGCCAGCAGCCAGAGCGGAGGGGAGGAGGATGAAAAACTGTTTTTT
NA,TRBJ1-3,TRBD1,TRBV19,CASSPRDRVAGNTIYF,TGTGCCAGTAGTCCGCGGGACAGGGTGGCTGGAAACACCATATATTTT
NA,TRBJ1-1,NA,TRBV14,CASSQGWGQGNTEAFF,TGTGCCAGCAGCCAAGGATGGGGCCAGGGGAACACTGAAGCTTTCTTT
few,TRBJ1-4,TRBD1,TRBV5-4,CASSPGQGNEKLFF,TGTGCCAGCAGTCCGGGACAGGGTAATGAAAAACTGTTTTTT
NA,TRBJ1-4,NA,TRBV2,CASKGAGPRDRKRNEKLFF,TGTGCCAGCAAAGGGGCGGGTCCCCGGGACCGAAAGCGTAATGAAAAACTGTTTTTT
NA,TRBJ2-2,TRBD1,TRBV2,CASRDRVNTGELFF,TGTGCCTCAAGGGACAGGGTAAACACCGGGGAGCTGTTTTTT
NA,TRBJ1-3,NA,TRBV6-5,CASFTEGGNTIYF,TGTGCCAGTTTCACTGAGGGAGGAAACACCATATATTTT
NA,TRBJ2-1,NA,TRBV6-5,CASSNPMESNEQFF,TGTGCCAGCAGTAATCCTATGGAGTCCAATGAGCAGTTCTTC
NA,TRBJ2-5,TRBD1,TRBV10-3,CAIRPGTGQETQYF,TGTGCCATCAGGCCCGGGACAGGACAAGAGACCCAGTACTTC
NA,TRBJ1-2,NA,TRBV11-2,CASSPGAYGYTF,TGTGCCAGCAGCCCAGGGGCCTATGGCTACACCTTC
NA,TRBJ1-3,NA,TRBV10-3,CATSGNGNTIYF,TGTGCCACGTCGGGGAATGGAAACACCATATATTTT
NA,TRBJ2-7,NA,TRBV27,CASSKQGYEQYF,TGTGCCAGCAGCAAACAGGGCTACGAGCAGTACTTC
NA,TRBJ2-1,NA,TRBV5-1,CASSLMGGLSYNEQFF,TGCGCCAGCAGCTTGATGGGCGGACTCTCCTACAATGAGCAGTTCTTC
NA,TRBJ2-7,NA,TRBV4-1,CASSQDRTSYEQYF,TGCGCCAGCAGCCAAGATCGGACCTCCTACGAGCAGTACTTC
NA,TRBJ2-7,NA,TRBV14,CASSQGLLRVYEQYF,TGTGCCAGCAGCCAGGGCTTACTGAGGGTCTACGAGCAGTACTTC
NA,TRBJ2-5,NA,TRBV29-1,CSATGSTQETQYF,TGCAGCGCCACGGGTTCCACTCAAGAGACCCAGTACTTC
NA,TRBJ2-7,NA,TRBV7-3,CASSLTGREIHEQYF,TGTGCCAGCAGCTTAACGGGCAGGGAGATCCACGAGCAGTACTTC
NA,TRBJ1-1,NA,TRBV11-1,CASSLYPADTEAFF,TGTGCCAGCAGCTTATATCCGGCGGACACTGAAGCTTTCTTT
NA,TRBJ2-2,NA,TRBV28,CASSLRRWGDTGELFF,TGTGCCAGCAGTTTGCGTAGATGGGGGGACACCGGGGAGCTGTTTTTT
NA,TRBJ2-3,NA,TRBV4-2,CASSQDRPATDTQYF,TGTGCCAGCAGCCAAGATCGGCCAGCCACAGATACGCAGTATTTT
NA,TRBJ2-3,TRBD1,TRBV7-8,CASSRDRGDTQYF,TGTGCCAGCAGCCGGGACAGGGGAGATACGCAGTATTTT
NA,TRBJ2-7,NA,TRBV10-1,CASSEGGGAGIYEQYF,TGCGCCAGCAGTGAAGGTGGGGGGGCTGGGATCTACGAGCAGTACTTC
NA,TRBJ2-1,TRBD1,TRBV4-1,CASSWDRARGEQFF,TGCGCCAGCAGCTGGGACAGGGCAAGGGGTGAGCAGTTCTTC
NA,TRBJ1-1,NA,TRBV7-3,CASSLHMNTEAFF,TGTGCCAGCAGCTTACATATGAACACTGAAGCTTTCTTT
NA,TRBJ1-2,NA,TRBV30,CAWSTGGWNYGYTF,TGTGCCTGGAGCACGGGGGGGTGGAACTATGGCTACACCTTC
NA,TRBJ1-3,NA,TRBV2,CASSRDSSGNTIYF,TGTGCCAGCAGTCGAGACAGCTCTGGAAACACCATATATTTT
NA,TRBJ1-5,NA,TRBV14,CASSPGGQSRPQHF,TGTGCCAGCAGCCCCGGCGGCCAATCTCGGCCCCAGCATTTT
once,TRBJ1-1,NA,TRBV28,CASREGPANTEAFF,TGTGCCAGCAGGGAGGGACCGGCGAACACTGAAGCTTTCTTT
NA,TRBJ2-1,NA,TRBV7-3,CASSLTTGNEQFF,TGTGCCAGCAGCTTAACGACGGGCAATGAGCAGTTCTTC
NA,TRBJ2-7,NA,TRBV28,CASTPGLSRTYEQYF,TGTGCCAGCACTCCCGGGTTATCCAGGACCTACGAGCAGTACTTC